Described below is a single T cell receptor (beta chain) sequence and its context. Assay used: immunoSEQ multiplex PCR; TCRdb lists only in-frame clones, some missing. The table lists tens of thousands of clones, over 75% of them singletons. The source of the sample is a study of blood T cell repertoires in COVID-19. Study information: COVID-19 samples from acute and convalescent phases originated in the United States, Italy and Spain.

Germline-derived CDR1 and CDR2 are SGHTA and FQGTGA. The CDR3 totals 15 residues. Trimming shortened V by 4 bases and J by 3 bases, and 13 bases separated the two germline ends. This clonotype was sampled from a middle-aged man with acute or convalescent COVID-19. The V gene is TRBV7-3, the J gene TRBJ2-1; the D gene is possibly TRBD2 (5 bases). Material: peripheral blood. This chain's CDR3 is CASSSRTGDYNEQFF. CDR3 sequence (DNA): TGTGCCAGCAGCTCCCGGACTGGGGACTACAATGAGCAGTTCTTC. The full variable domain, rest sourced from reference TRBV7-3 and TRBJ2-1, is GAGVSQTPSNKVTEKGKYVELRCDPISGHTALYWYRQSLGQGPEFLIYFQGTGAADDSGLPNDRFFAVRPEGSVSTLKIQRTERGDSAVYLCASSSRTGDYNEQFFGPGTRLTVL.